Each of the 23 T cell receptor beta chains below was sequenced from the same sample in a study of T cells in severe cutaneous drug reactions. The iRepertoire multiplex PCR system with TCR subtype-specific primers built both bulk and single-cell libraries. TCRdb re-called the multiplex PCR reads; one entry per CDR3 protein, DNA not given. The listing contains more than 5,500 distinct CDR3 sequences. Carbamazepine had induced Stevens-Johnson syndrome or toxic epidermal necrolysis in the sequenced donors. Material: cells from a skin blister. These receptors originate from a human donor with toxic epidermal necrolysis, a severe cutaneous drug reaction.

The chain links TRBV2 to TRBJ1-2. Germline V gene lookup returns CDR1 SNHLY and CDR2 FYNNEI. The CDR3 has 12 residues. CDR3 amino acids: CASSDGRRGYTF.

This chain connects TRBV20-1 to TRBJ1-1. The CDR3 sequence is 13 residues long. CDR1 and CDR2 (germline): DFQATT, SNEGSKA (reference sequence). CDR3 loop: CSALTPLNTEAFF.

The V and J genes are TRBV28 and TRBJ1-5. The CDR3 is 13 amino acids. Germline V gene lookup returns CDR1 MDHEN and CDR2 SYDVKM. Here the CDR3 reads CASSLQVNQPQHF.

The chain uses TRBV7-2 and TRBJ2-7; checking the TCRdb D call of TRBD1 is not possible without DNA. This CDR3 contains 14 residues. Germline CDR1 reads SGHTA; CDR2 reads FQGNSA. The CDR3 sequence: CASSLNGGGYEQYF. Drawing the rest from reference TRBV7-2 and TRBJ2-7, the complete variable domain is GAGVSQSPSNKVTEKGKDVELRCDPISGHTALYWYRQSLGQGLEFLIYFQGNSAPDKSGLPSDRFSAERTGGSVSTLTIQRTQQEDSAVYLCASSLNGGGYEQYFGPGTRLTVT.

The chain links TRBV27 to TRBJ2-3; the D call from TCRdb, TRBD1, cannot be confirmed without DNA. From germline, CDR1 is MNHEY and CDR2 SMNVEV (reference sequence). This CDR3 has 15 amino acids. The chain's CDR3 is CASSHRQVTSTDTHF.

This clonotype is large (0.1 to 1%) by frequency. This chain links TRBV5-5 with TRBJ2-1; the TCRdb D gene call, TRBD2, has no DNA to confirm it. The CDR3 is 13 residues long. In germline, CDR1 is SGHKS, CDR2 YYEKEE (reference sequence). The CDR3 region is CASSSWTMDEQFF.

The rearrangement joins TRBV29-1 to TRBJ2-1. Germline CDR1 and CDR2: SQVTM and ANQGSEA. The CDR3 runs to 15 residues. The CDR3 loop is CSVDKLADSYNEQFF.

CDR3 residues: CASSLVVTGELFF. This chain links TRBV28 with TRBJ2-2. This CDR3 has 13 amino acids. The germline gives CDR1 MDHEN, CDR2 SYDVKM.

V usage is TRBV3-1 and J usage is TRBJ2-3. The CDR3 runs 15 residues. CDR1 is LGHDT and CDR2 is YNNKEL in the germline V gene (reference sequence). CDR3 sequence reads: CASSRRDPSTDTQYF.

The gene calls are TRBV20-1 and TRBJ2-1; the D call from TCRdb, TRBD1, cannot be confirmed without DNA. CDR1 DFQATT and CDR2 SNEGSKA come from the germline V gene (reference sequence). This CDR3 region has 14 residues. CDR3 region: CSATDRGGYNEQFF.

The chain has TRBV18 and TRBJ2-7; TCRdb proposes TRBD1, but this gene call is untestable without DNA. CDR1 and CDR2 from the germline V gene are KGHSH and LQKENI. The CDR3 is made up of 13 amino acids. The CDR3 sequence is CASLGTDSYEQYF.

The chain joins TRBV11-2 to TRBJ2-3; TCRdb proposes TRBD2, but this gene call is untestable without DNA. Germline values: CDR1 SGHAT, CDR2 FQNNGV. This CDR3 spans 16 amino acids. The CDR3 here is CASSLGSSLSTDTQYF. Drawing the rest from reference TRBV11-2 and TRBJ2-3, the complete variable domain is EAGVAQSPRYKIIEKRQSVAFWCNPISGHATLYWYQQILGQGPKLLIQFQNNGVVDDSQLPKDRFSAERLKGVDSTLKIQPAKLEDSAVYLCASSLGSSLSTDTQYFGPGTRLTVL.

This chain's CDR3 is CATSGSSSYEQYF. V and J are TRBV24-1 and TRBJ2-7. Germline assignment: CDR1 KGHDR and CDR2 SFDVKD. This CDR3 comprises 13 residues.

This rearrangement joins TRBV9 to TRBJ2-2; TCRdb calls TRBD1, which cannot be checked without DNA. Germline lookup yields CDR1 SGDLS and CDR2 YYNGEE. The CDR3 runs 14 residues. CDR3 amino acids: CASSARTGDGELFF.

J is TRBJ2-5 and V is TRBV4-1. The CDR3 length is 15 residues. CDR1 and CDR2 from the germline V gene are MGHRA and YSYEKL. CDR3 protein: CASSQDEAGKETQCF.

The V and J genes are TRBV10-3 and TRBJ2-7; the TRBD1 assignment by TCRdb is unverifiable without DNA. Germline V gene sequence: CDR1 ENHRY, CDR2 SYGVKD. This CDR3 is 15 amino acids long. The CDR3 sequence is CATYWTVSSSYEQYF.

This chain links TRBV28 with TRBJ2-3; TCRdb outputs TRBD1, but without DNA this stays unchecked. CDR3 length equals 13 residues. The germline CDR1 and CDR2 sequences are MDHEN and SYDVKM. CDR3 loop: CASSRTVTDTQYF. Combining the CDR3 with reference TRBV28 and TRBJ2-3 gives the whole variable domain DVKVTQSSRYLVKRTGEKVFLECVQDMDHENMFWYRQDPGLGLRLIYFSYDVKMKEKGDIPEGYSVSREKKERFSLILESASTNQTSMYLCASSRTVTDTQYFGPGTRLTVL.

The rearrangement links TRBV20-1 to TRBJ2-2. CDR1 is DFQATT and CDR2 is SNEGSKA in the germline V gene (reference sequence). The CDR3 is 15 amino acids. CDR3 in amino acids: CSARELATNTGELFF.

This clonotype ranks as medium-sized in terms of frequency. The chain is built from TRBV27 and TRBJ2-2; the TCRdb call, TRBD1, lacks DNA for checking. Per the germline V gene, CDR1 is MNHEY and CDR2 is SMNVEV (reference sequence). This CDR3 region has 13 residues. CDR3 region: CASSLEGAGELFF.

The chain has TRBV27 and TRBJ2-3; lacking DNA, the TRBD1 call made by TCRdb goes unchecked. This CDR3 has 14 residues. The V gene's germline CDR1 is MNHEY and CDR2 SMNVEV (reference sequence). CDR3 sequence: CASQWGGSTDTQYF.

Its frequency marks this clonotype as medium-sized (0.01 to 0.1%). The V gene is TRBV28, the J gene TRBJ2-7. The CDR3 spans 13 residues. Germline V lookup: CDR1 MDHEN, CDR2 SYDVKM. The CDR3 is CASSFLVSYEQYF.

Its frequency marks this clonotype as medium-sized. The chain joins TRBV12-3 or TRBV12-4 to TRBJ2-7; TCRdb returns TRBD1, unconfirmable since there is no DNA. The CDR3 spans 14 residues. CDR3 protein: CASGPGTFSYEQYF.

The CDR3 reads CASSPRDGANYGYTF. V usage is TRBV4-3 and J usage is TRBJ1-2. The CDR3 is made up of 15 amino acids. Germline CDR1 LGHNA, CDR2 YSLEER.